This T cell receptor (beta chain) was observed in a study of cytomegalovirus exposure and HLA in healthy donors (dated by TCRdb to the late 2010s). At the level of the whole study: An earlier analysis of some 600 of the donors reported 250 to 300 Gb of sequence data and 117 million unique TCR beta sequences obtained from about 170 million T cells. About 300 gigabases of sequencing data and roughly 81 million unique TCR sequences made up an early release that covered 500 to 650 HLA-typed donors. Of the approximately 400 genotyped donors, 65% to 90% were placed in the genetic ancestry cluster associated with self-reported Caucasian donors. The aim of the study was to test whether cataloging public T cell receptors could identify signatures of past pathogen exposure. The study used immunosequencing to profile the T cell repertoires of around 600 subjects and linked those repertoires to cytomegalovirus serostatus. A separate validation cohort of 100 to 150 different subjects was used in addition to the 666-subject first cohort. High-throughput TCR immunosequencing, statistical association of individual TCRs with disease status, and machine learning were combined to predict cytomegalovirus infection status. A later analysis re-analyzed previously published TCR beta repertoires from 666 donors and added high-resolution HLA genotyping to study TCR occurrence patterns. Rather than using new phenotypic data, the later analysis identified candidate immune exposures from TCR beta sequences and from how often those sequences occurred across donors. To decide whether each TCR beta V gene segment behaved as functional or pseudogenic, an earlier analysis of over 500 of the donors relied on high-throughput TCR beta sequencing. Donor age, sex, ethnicity and CMV serostatus were compiled together with the repertoire data. In a later genetic analysis, genome-wide SNP genotypes for about three fifths of the roughly 670 donors were used, and that subset was treated as a discovery cohort. Every repertoire in the discovery cohort had been generated on one and the same sequencing platform. HLA typing included class I and class II loci at four-digit resolution. Typing coverage differed by locus: A, B, C, DRB1 and DQB1 were typed in about 620-630 donors, DQA1 in roughly 510, DPA1 in 600 to 610, and DPB1 in about 450. Roughly 5 DR-DQ haplotypes were handled as single units for association and clustering because linkage in the cohort was strong. Among a few hundred genotyped donors of the cohort, an average of roughly 240,000 unique TCR beta nucleotide sequences were sequenced per donor, around 20% of them non-productive. Study-level results and caveats: Sequencing depth was assumed to be roughly uniform across donors in the presence/absence analyses, though that assumption may not hold. Specific HLA alleles were associated with 15,000 to 20,000 TCR beta sequences at a false discovery rate of 0.05 in a later analysis. The authors suggested that the approach could potentially be generalized to other disease states and immunological phenotypes. Cytomegalovirus status was reported to be diagnosed by the classifier with high specificity and sensitivity in both the original and validation cohorts. An earlier analysis of some 560 of the donors showed that most TCR beta V segments appeared in productive rearrangements either about 87% or about 30% of the time, which broadly matched IMGT annotations. For the cohort, immune exposure information was limited to CMV serostatus. The cohort was sequenced for TCR beta chains only, and without alpha or paired-chain data the features that could be detected were limited. Correlated functional status among segregating V segments might be attributable to linkage disequilibrium, but an unknown experimental factor could not be ruled out. Because HLA typing was missing for some donors at each locus, association tests included only the typed subset. A further reported finding was that TCR beta sequences accurately predicted the HLA-A and HLA-B alleles for most subjects in the first cohort. Across donors, most TCR sequences were observed very rarely, whereas some public TCRs were present in many individuals. In a later analysis, HLA-associated TCR beta chains were found to be more clonally expanded and to have lower generation probabilities than equally common non-associated chains. Most CMV-associated TCR beta chains appeared to be HLA-restricted in a later analysis, and the HLA associations seemed to be driven largely by CMV exposure. Fewer than 20 rarely observed V segments, including chromosome 9 orphons, were excluded from the earlier analysis of 550 to 700 of the donors because counts were too low. According to a later genetic analysis, donors in an Asian-associated ancestry cluster had fewer N-insertions in productive TCRs than the roughly 670-donor mean. In a later analysis, several top co-occurrence clusters were reported to appear linked to parvovirus B19, influenza, CMV and Epstein-Barr virus. The sequencing pipeline was judged likely to have produced a cluster of highly shared sequence variants as a technical artifact. Some IMGT-functional V segments, including TRBV6-2 and TRBV6-3, could not be distinguished by the 87-base-pair reads and were therefore excluded. An association between a missense DCLRE1C variant and V-gene and J-gene trimming of TCR beta chains was found in a later genetic analysis and replicated in an independent cohort. In a later analysis, TCR association rates were found to vary across HLA loci, with the most associated TCRs seen for DRB1 alleles and the fewest for HLA-C alleles. In the study, approximately 150 TCR beta chains were listed as associated with cytomegalovirus. When HLA alleles, especially DR and DQ, strongly co-occurred, attributing TCR associations to individual alleles was difficult. A few of the identified cytomegalovirus-associated TCR beta chains were confirmed in vitro to be specific for cytomegalovirus antigens.

On this clone itself: Its recognized antigen is unknown. No base qualities exist here, and no much larger clone lies one base off it.

Trimming at the junction amounts to 5 bases on V and 1 base on J, and the germline ends lie 8 bases apart. From the cysteine up to the phenylalanine, the CDR3 has a length of 13 residues. Only the CDR3 portion is preserved as DNA: 39 bases, with reading frame beginning at the first base. CDR1 SEHNR and CDR2 FQNEAQ are derived from the germline V gene (reference sequence). In total, roughly 670 healthy bone marrow donors made up the cohort. All cohort members were sampled while nominally healthy, although unrecorded immune exposures were likely present. The donor was CMV seronegative and belonged to the group of over 300 seronegative cohort members. Every donor gave a peripheral blood sample, and the peripheral blood mononuclear cells from that sample were used for TCR beta sequencing. The Qiagen DNeasy Blood Extraction Kit was used to extract genomic DNA from the blood cell samples. The method was the immunoSEQ multiplex PCR assay. For the multiplex PCR, a mixture combining 60 forward primers for TCR Vbeta segments and 13 reverse primers for TCR Jbeta segments was used. A multiplex PCR assay on genomic DNA amplified the CDR3 region of rearranged TCR beta genes. The amplified TCR beta libraries were sequenced on the Illumina HiSeq System as 87-base-pair reads. On the authors' methods: A later analysis counted 65 million to 90 million unique TCR beta chains across the 666 repertoires, and 9 million to 14 million of these chains were shared by at least two donors. To remove PCR and sequencing errors, raw reads were error-corrected and collapsed into unique sequences using a nearest-neighbor algorithm that merged closely related sequences. V, D and J gene segments were assigned by aligning CDR3 sequences to IMGT reference sequences. For a sequence to be retained, a match of at least six nucleotides to both a V gene segment and a J gene segment was required. A rearrangement was called productive if the CDR3 had no stop codons and remained in frame with V and J, and every other rearrangement was called non-productive. CDR3 was defined by IMGT convention, running from the second conserved V-encoded cysteine to the conserved J-encoded phenylalanine. In an earlier analysis of 550 to 650 of the donors, sequences lacking an unambiguous match to a single V gene segment were excluded. In an earlier analysis of some 590 of the donors, V segments were called functional above 56.7% productive rearrangements and were called segregating when the between-donor standard deviation exceeded 5%. A statistical classification framework was built for diagnosing cytomegalovirus status from the catalog of TCR beta chain sequences. A later analysis assigned V and J genes by comparing TCR nucleotide sequences with IMGT/GENE-DB human TR gene sequences. The TCRdist pipeline was used in a later analysis to assign CDR3 sequences and most-parsimonious VDJ recombination scenarios. In a later analysis, every TCR beta chain was defined by the combination of its CDR3 amino acid sequence and its V-gene family, and reads without a unique V-gene family were dropped. To address suspected cross-contamination and a sequencing artifact, a later analysis removed approximately 590 highly shared, low-generation-probability nucleotide sequences. For each public chain, a later analysis derived a clonal expansion index from normalized ranks of inferred template counts within each repertoire. A later analysis computed generation probabilities with a VDJ recombination model fitted to out-of-frame rearrangements, and checked the results against IGoR. Hypergeometric tests were used in a later analysis to score TCR-TCR, TCR-HLA and TCR-CMV co-occurrence, with a repertoire-size bias correction applied to the TCR pairs. To estimate false discovery rates, a later analysis permuted the HLA or CMV assignments 20 times. In a later analysis, co-occurring TCRs were grouped using DBSCAN, with TCRdist sequence similarity added in when clustering inside HLA-allele-positive subsets. Co-occurrence clustering excluded repertoires with fewer than 30,000 or more than 120,000 public chains, plus five with anomalous nucleotide sharing. TCRdb carries this immuneACCESS record with in-frame sequences only. Its versions omit some clonotypes, under half of them owing to an unresolved V gene in the studies checked, with the rest unexplained. V and J calls and clone size are given by that table; D and trimming were obtained from the DNA. The sample table lists tens of thousands of clones, less than 65% of them with a count of one. The ten largest clones capture roughly 6.7% of the sample.

This receptor was obtained from a woman in her twenties or thirties in good health and CMV-seronegative. Material for sequencing was PBMCs. The chain joins TRBV7-9 to TRBJ1-1; the D gene is perhaps TRBD1, on 5 matching bases. The DNA sequence reads TGTGCCAGCAGCCAGACAGAGAACACTGAAGCTTTCTTT. Translated, it reads CASSQTENTEAFF.